Listed here are 12 T cell receptor beta chains from one sample, sequenced in a study of OX40 agonist ivuxolimab in advanced cancers. The assay was immunoSEQ multiplex PCR, and TCRdb's table has in-frame clones only and misses some. The table has 90,000 to 120,000 clones, 91% seen once. The material was CD4+ or CD8+ T cells sorted from blood, obtained in a trial of the OX40 agonist ivuxolimab. The receptors derive from an adult with an advanced solid tumor such as melanoma, head and neck, liver or kidney cancer.

The chain carries TRBV9 and TRBJ1-4; tentative D call: TRBD1 (5 bases). Germline loops: CDR1 SGDLS, CDR2 YYNGEE. Between the trimmed V and J ends, which lost 4 bases and 8 bases, there was a span of 18 bases. The CDR3 has 15 amino acids. The CDR3 sequence: CASSPGGSLIEKLFF. CDR3 sequence (DNA): TGTGCCAGCAGCCCGGGGGGGAGTTTAATCGAAAAACTGTTTTTT.

The chain is built from TRBV27 and TRBJ2-7, with 8 bases that match TRBD1. This CDR3 has 14 residues. Germline CDR1 is MNHEY and CDR2 is SMNVEV (reference sequence). V trimming: 9 bases; J trimming: 2 bases; junction bases outside the gene matches: 9. This CDR3 reads CASSRDRHTYEQYF. The CDR3 DNA reads TGTGCCAGTTCCCGGGACAGGCATACCTACGAGCAGTACTTC.

The chain uses TRBV28 and TRBJ2-7; 14 nucleotides agree with TRBD2. The V and J ends lost 6 bases and 7 bases, in that order; junction bases with no gene match: 8. Germline CDR1 and CDR2: MDHEN and SYDVKM. This CDR3 spans 15 amino acids. The CDR3 bases are TGTGCCAGCAGCCCGGGACTAGCGGGAGCAGGGGAGCAGTACTTC. It yields the protein CASSPGLAGAGEQYF.

The chain couples TRBV4-3 to TRBJ1-6; 7 bases map to TRBD1. The CDR3 covers 14 residues. CDR1 LGHNA and CDR2 YSLEER come from the germline V gene. J lost 10 bases, V lost 0 bases, and 3 bases had no gene match. This CDR3 is CASSQDAGGSPLHF. CDR3 DNA: TGCGCCAGCAGCCAAGATGCAGGGGGATCACCCCTCCACTTT.

The chain employs TRBV4-1 and TRBJ2-2, with TRBD1 matching 7 bases. V shed 3 bases and J 3 bases; nucleotides not matched to a gene: 4. Germline CDR1 MGHRA, CDR2 YSYEKL. The CDR3 has 15 residues. CDR3 sequence: CASSQPDRDTGELFF. For the CDR3, the DNA is TGCGCCAGCAGCCAGCCCGACAGGGACACCGGGGAGCTGTTTTTT.

The table lists this clone with a count of one. The rearrangement joins TRBV28 to TRBJ1-1, with unresolved D. Germline CDR1 is MDHEN and CDR2 is SYDVKM. Between the trimmed V and J ends, which lost 1 base and 5 bases, there was a span of 11 bases. The CDR3 runs to 14 residues. CDR3 sequence: CASSLSRAGTEAFF. The DNA for the CDR3 is TGTGCCAGCAGTTTATCTCGGGCAGGAACTGAAGCTTTCTTT.

This chain joins TRBV29-1 and TRBJ2-1; possible D gene TRBD1, 5 bases. With 1 base removed from V and 0 bases from J, the gap between germline ends came to 7 bases. The CDR3 has 14 amino acids. Germline lookup yields CDR1 SQVTM and CDR2 ANQGSEA. CDR3 sequence (DNA): TGCAGCGTTGAAGGCCAGGGCTCCTACAATGAGCAGTTCTTC. It translates to CSVEGQGSYNEQFF.

The rearrangement joins TRBV5-1 to TRBJ2-7, with 8 nucleotides matching TRBD1. The CDR3 is 16 residues long. V shed 1 base, J shed 0 bases, and the junction held 6 bases outside the gene matches. CDR1 is SGHRS and CDR2 is YFSETQ in the germline V gene. CDR3 in amino acids: CASSLLDRDSSYEQYF. CDR3 nucleotide sequence: TGCGCCAGCAGCTTGTTGGACAGGGACAGCTCCTACGAGCAGTACTTC.

A word on this clone: Sequence at one end of the junction differs from germline and may be a read error. V is TRBV5-4 and J is TRBJ1-5, with D unresolved. The germline V gene has CDR1 SGHNT and CDR2 YYREEE (reference sequence). The CDR3 has 14 residues. This CDR3 reads CTSSQADSNQPQHF. CDR3 sequence (DNA): TGTACCAGCAGCCAAGCTGATAGCAATCAGCCCCAGCATTTT.

The chain combines TRBV13 with TRBJ2-1; 13 bases match TRBD2. Germline assignment: CDR1 PRHDT and CDR2 FYEKMQ (reference sequence). The CDR3 has 19 amino acids. The ends lost 5 bases at V and 0 bases at J; junction bases unmatched: 10. In nucleotides, the CDR3 is TGTGCCAGCAGCCCTCCCCTGACTAGCGGGAGGTACTCCTACAATGAGCAGTTCTTC. It is translated as CASSPPLTSGRYSYNEQFF.

The V call is TRBV29-1, the J call TRBJ1-2; 7 nucleotides line up with TRBD1. V trimming: 6 bases; J trimming: 5 bases; junction bases outside the gene matches: 9. CDR1 is SQVTM, CDR2 ANQGSEA, per germline. The CDR3 runs 13 residues. CDR3 DNA sequence: TGCAGCGTAGGGGGCTATGCTGGGTATGGCTACACCTTC. Translating it yields CSVGGYAGYGYTF. Full variable domain (outside the CDR3, taken from reference TRBV29-1 and TRBJ1-2): SAVISQKPSRDICQRGTSLTIQCQVDSQVTMMFWYRQQPGQSLTLIATANQGSEATYESGFVIDKFPISRPNLTFSTLTVSNMSPEDSSIYLCSVGGYAGYGYTFGSGTRLTVV.

There are a few counts of this clone. The chain carries TRBV7-2 and TRBJ2-7; the D is unclear. Trimming left V 1 base short and J 7 bases short, with 8 bases between. The CDR3 loop spans 12 amino acids. Germline CDR1 and CDR2: SGHTA and FQGNSA. CDR3 DNA: TGTGCCAGCAGCTTAGTCTCGAGGGAGCAGTACTTC. Translating gives CASSLVSREQYF.